These 26 T cell receptor beta chains were all obtained from the same sample, sequenced in a study of siplizumab effects on memory and regulatory T cells. Coculture of mixed lymphocyte reaction cells was performed at 37°C for 5 to 6 days. Their specific antigens are unknown. Clones were sequenced by immunoSEQ multiplex PCR, and TCRdb holds only the in-frame ones, with some missing. The data show 9,500 to 10,000 clones, 40% seen once. The sequenced material came from CFSE-low (dividing) CD4+ T cells sorted from an allogeneic mixed lymphocyte reaction. These receptors were collected from a human donor in good health; the cells came from an allogeneic mixed lymphocyte reaction.

The gene calls are TRBV14 and TRBJ2-5; 7 nucleotides line up with TRBD2. The better agreement between TRBJ2-7 and the DNA end casts doubt on the J call. The CDR3 sequence is 16 residues long. Germline V gives CDR1 SGHDN, CDR2 FVKESK. As DNA, the CDR3 is TGTGCCAGCAGCCAAGGACTGTCCGGGGGGACCTACGAGCAGTACTTC. It specifies CASSQGLSGGTYEQYF.

In this sample, this clone is medium-sized (0.01 to 0.1%). The CDR3 loop is CASRYGLAVNNEQFF. CDR3 DNA: TGCGCCAGCAGATACGGACTAGCGGTTAACAATGAGCAGTTCTTC. V is TRBV5-1 and J is TRBJ2-1, with 10 positions matching TRBD2. This CDR3 has 15 residues. With 5 bases clipped from V and 5 bases from J, the junction kept 7 bases outside the gene matches. Per germline, CDR1 SGHRS and CDR2 YFSETQ.

CDR3 coding DNA: TGTGCCAGCAGTTCGCCCCCACGAAATTCACCCCTCCACTTT. This translates into CASSSPPRNSPLHF. The gene calls are TRBV27 and TRBJ1-6; D ambiguous. Germline CDR1 reads MNHEY; CDR2 reads SMNVEV (reference sequence). V lost 4 bases, J lost 7 bases, and 11 bases lay in between. The CDR3 covers 14 residues.

Judged by abundance, this clone is medium-sized. The chain has TRBV2 and TRBJ2-5; maybe TRBD1 (6 bases). Germline V gene data show CDR1 as SNHLY and CDR2 as FYNNEI. With 6 bases removed from V and 3 bases from J, the gap between germline ends came to 11 bases. This CDR3 has 13 residues. The CDR3 nucleotides are TGTGCCAGCAGCCGGGACACCAAAGAGACCCAGTACTTC. It translates to CASSRDTKETQYF.

V usage is TRBV6-5 and J usage is TRBJ2-7, with D unclear. CDR3 length: 13 amino acids. Germline CDR1 and CDR2: MNHEY and SVGAGI. The V end lost 1 base, the J end lost 0 bases, and 4 bases lay between the germline ends. As DNA, the CDR3 is TGTGCCAGCAGTTACTTTAACTCCTACGAGCAGTACTTC. Encoded protein: CASSYFNSYEQYF.

By frequency in the sample, this clone is medium-sized. This chain connects TRBV5-1 to TRBJ1-1; TRBD1 matches at 8 bases. The CDR3 sequence is 14 residues long. CDR1 and CDR2 (germline): SGHRS, YFSETQ. V shed 3 bases, J shed 5 bases, and the junction held 6 bases outside the gene matches. The CDR3 protein is CASSSGQGGTEAFF. CDR3 in DNA: TGCGCCAGCAGCTCTGGACAGGGCGGAACTGAAGCTTTCTTT.

The rearrangement links TRBV9 to TRBJ2-2, with D maybe TRBD2 (6 bases). With 1 base removed from V and 2 bases from J, the gap between germline ends came to 12 bases. CDR3 length equals 16 residues. The germline gives CDR1 SGDLS, CDR2 YYNGEE. CDR3 protein: CASSVTGLLNTGELFF. The CDR3 nucleotides are TGTGCCAGCAGCGTAACGGGACTTCTTAACACCGGGGAGCTGTTTTTT.

The chain links TRBV7-2 to TRBJ2-1; 10 bases are a match to TRBD2. J lost 6 bases, V lost 2 bases, and 4 bases had no gene match. The CDR3 spans 15 residues. The V gene's germline CDR1 is SGHTA and CDR2 FQGNSA. The CDR3 nucleotides are TGTGCCAGCAGCTTATGGGCTAGCGGGAGCAATGAGCAGTTCTTC. It specifies CASSLWASGSNEQFF.

This rearrangement joins TRBV9 to TRBJ2-3; 7 bases align to TRBD2. V gave up 4 bases and J gave up 6 bases; unmatched junction bases: 5. This CDR3 region has 13 residues. Germline lookup yields CDR1 SGDLS and CDR2 YYNGEE. CDR3 nucleotides: TGTGCCAGCAGCCCCCAGGGAGGGGATACGCAGTATTTT. Protein sequence: CASSPQGGDTQYF.

The chain joins TRBV19 to TRBJ2-7, with 8 bases fitting TRBD1. Trimming at V came to 5 bases and at J to 2 bases, leaving 5 bases not matched to a gene. CDR3 length equals 14 residues. Germline CDR1 is LNHDA and CDR2 is SQIVND (reference sequence). The CDR3 sequence is CASSSGTGAYEQYF. DNA of the CDR3: TGTGCCAGTAGTTCCGGGACAGGCGCCTACGAGCAGTACTTC.

This clone was observed a handful of times. The rearrangement links TRBV2 to TRBJ2-5; D might be TRBD1 (7 bases). CDR1 is SNHLY and CDR2 is FYNNEI in the germline V gene. The CDR3 consists of 14 residues. Trimming stripped 5 bases from V and 2 bases from J, with 12 bases between. CDR3 residues: CASSFQGGQETQYF. In DNA, the CDR3 is TGTGCCAGCAGTTTCCAGGGGGGACAAGAGACCCAGTACTTC.

This clone was counted only a few times. The genes are TRBV28 and TRBJ2-7; 7 nucleotides align to TRBD1. CDR1 and CDR2 from the germline V gene are MDHEN and SYDVKM. The CDR3 sequence is 12 residues long. Losses at the gene ends were 9 bases for V and 2 bases for J; bases not matched to a gene: 4. CDR3 nucleotides: TGTGCCAGTAGACAGGGTCCCTACGAGCAGTACTTC. Translation: CASRQGPYEQYF.

The V and J genes are TRBV5-1 and TRBJ1-2; a possible D gene is TRBD1 (6 bases). Per the germline V gene, CDR1 is SGHRS and CDR2 is YFSETQ. Trimming removed 2 bases at V and 3 bases at J, with 8 bases between. This CDR3 region has 13 residues. The CDR3 is CASSLSGDYGYTF. The CDR3, as DNA: TGCGCCAGCAGCTTATCAGGGGACTATGGCTACACCTTC.

The table lists this clone with a few counts. The chain is built from TRBV28 and TRBJ2-1; no clear D. V was shortened by 5 bases and J by 9 bases, with 8 bases between the two germline ends. This CDR3 has 11 residues. From germline, CDR1 is MDHEN and CDR2 SYDVKM. CDR3 region: CASSELAEQFF. As DNA, the CDR3 is TGTGCCAGCAGTGAGTTGGCTGAGCAGTTCTTC.

V usage is TRBV11-3 and J usage is TRBJ2-7; 7 nucleotides line up with TRBD2. Germline trimming cut 5 bases from V and 5 bases from J; bases unmatched to any gene: 12. Germline CDR1 reads SGHNT; CDR2 reads YENEEA. The CDR3 contains 15 residues. The CDR3 protein is CASSLGGAGANEQYF. DNA for the CDR3: TGTGCCAGCAGCCTCGGAGGTGCGGGAGCAAACGAGCAGTACTTC.

This clone has a single count. The chain links TRBV18 to TRBJ2-4; TRBD1 matches at 7 bases. Germline V gene data show CDR1 as KGHSH and CDR2 as LQKENI. Germline trimming cut 4 bases from V and 6 bases from J; bases unmatched to any gene: 9. This CDR3 has 15 amino acids. This CDR3 is CASSRGQAAANIQYF. The CDR3 DNA reads as TGTGCCAGCTCACGTGGACAGGCCGCGGCAAACATTCAGTACTTC.

This clone is classed as medium-sized. The chain carries TRBV28 and TRBJ1-2, with a tentative D call TRBD1 (6 bases). The germline gives CDR1 MDHEN, CDR2 SYDVKM. This CDR3 is built from 14 residues. The V gene lost 2 bases and the J gene lost 7 bases, with 14 bases spanning the gap. As DNA, the CDR3 is TGTGCCAGCAGTTTAGGGGGGGCCCTCGGTGGCTACACCTTC. Translation gives CASSLGGALGGYTF.

The V call is TRBV7-9, the J call TRBJ1-5, with TRBD1 as a possible D gene (5 bases). The CDR3 runs 13 residues. The germline V gene encodes CDR1 SEHNR and CDR2 FQNEAQ (reference sequence). V shed 5 bases and J shed 4 bases, with 9 bases lying between them. For the CDR3, the DNA is TGTGCCAGCAGCGCGGGACCAAATCAGCCCCAGCATTTT. Translating it yields CASSAGPNQPQHF.

The chain links TRBV10-2 to TRBJ2-2; 13 bases line up with TRBD2. The CDR3 runs 18 residues. CDR1 WSHSY and CDR2 SAAADI come from the germline V gene. V trimming: 3 bases; J trimming: 4 bases; junction bases outside the gene matches: 8. The CDR3 reads CASSDGLAGELGTGELFF. The CDR3 nucleotides read TGCGCCAGCAGTGACGGACTAGCGGGAGAACTGGGCACCGGGGAGCTGTTTTTT.

By share, this clone ranks as medium-sized. This rearrangement joins TRBV21-1 to TRBJ2-5; the D call in the table, TRBD1, was not verified against the DNA. TRBV21-1 is flagged as a pseudogene. This CDR3 comprises 16 residues. CDR3 sequence (DNA): TGTGCCAGCAGCATTTGGAGTCAGGGGGTTTGGGAGACCCAGTACTTC. This encodes CASSIWSQGVWETQYF.

In this sample, this clone turned up once. The chain carries TRBV19 and TRBJ2-5; maybe TRBD1 (6 bases). The end of the DNA aligns better with TRBJ2-7, so the J call may be wrong. The germline V gene has CDR1 LNHDA and CDR2 SQIVND (reference sequence). This CDR3 contains 13 residues. The DNA for the CDR3 is TGTGCCAGTAGTAGGGCAGACAGGTACGAGCAGTACTTC. It encodes CASSRADRYEQYF.

The genes are TRBV9 and TRBJ1-6, with TRBD1 as a possible D gene (5 bases). V shed 4 bases and J shed 8 bases, with 16 bases lying between them. The germline V gene encodes CDR1 SGDLS and CDR2 YYNGEE. The CDR3 totals 15 residues. CDR3 loop: CASSLLDTPDSPLHF. As DNA, the CDR3 is TGTGCCAGCAGCCTCTTGGACACTCCGGATTCACCCCTCCACTTT. Based on the CDR3 plus reference TRBV9 and TRBJ1-6, the full variable domain is DSGVTQTPKHLITATGQRVTLRCSPRSGDLSVYWYQQSLDQGLQFLIQYYNGEERAKGNILERFSAQQFPDLHSELNLSSLELGDSALYFCASSLLDTPDSPLHFGNGTRLTVT.

The chain links TRBV18 to TRBJ2-5, with TRBD1 matching 10 bases. The V gene's germline CDR1 is KGHSH and CDR2 LQKENI. The V gene end was trimmed by 3 bases and the J gene end by 5 bases; junction bases not matched to a gene: 6. This CDR3 contains 15 residues. The CDR3 DNA sequence: TGTGCCAGCTCACCGAAGACAGGGGGCGTCGAGACCCAGTACTTC. This encodes CASSPKTGGVETQYF.

V usage is TRBV5-4 and J usage is TRBJ2-7, with 7 nucleotides matching TRBD2. V lost 0 bases, J lost 2 bases, and 5 bases stayed unmatched. This CDR3 contains 15 residues. Germline CDR1 and CDR2: SGHNT and YYREEE (reference sequence). CDR3 nucleotides: TGTGCCAGCAGCTTGGACGCGGGACTACCCTACGAGCAGTACTTC. Translation gives CASSLDAGLPYEQYF. Complete variable domain (other parts from reference TRBV5-4 and TRBJ2-7): ETGVTQSPTHLIKTRGQQVTLRCSSQSGHNTVSWYQQALGQGPQFIFQYYREEENGRGNFPPRFSGLQFPNYSSELNVNALELDDSALYLCASSLDAGLPYEQYFGPGTRLTVT.

This clone is labeled medium-sized. The chain combines TRBV28 with TRBJ1-2, with D perhaps TRBD1 (6 bases). Germline CDR1 and CDR2: MDHEN and SYDVKM. V lost 6 bases to trimming and J lost 5 bases, with 13 bases between them. The CDR3 extends over 13 amino acids. CDR3 nucleotides: TGTGCCAGCAGCATGGACAGCGTATATGGCTACACCTTC. Translation gives CASSMDSVYGYTF.

A few counts support this clone. The chain combines TRBV5-5 with TRBJ1-4; D uncertain. The germline CDR1 and CDR2 sequences are SGHKS and YYEKEE (reference sequence). The CDR3 covers 14 residues. V was cut by 1 base and J by 7 bases, with 11 bases left in between. The CDR3 region has the DNA TGTGCCAGCAGCTTGCCGGATGGGATTGAAAAACTGTTTTTT. It encodes CASSLPDGIEKLFF.